Below are 11 T cell receptor beta chains sequenced from a single sample in a study of identical twins. Using its own MiXCR run on the 5' RACE reads, TCRdb lists one record per CDR3 protein. The sample consists of some 500,000 distinct CDR3 sequences, 14% of them appearing once. These data were also reused for a study on yellow fever vaccine responses in identical twins.

Sequencing was carried out using CD4+ T cells sorted from blood. The receptors were gathered from a woman under 30 in good health.

The chain joins TRBV28 to TRBJ2-1, with D unresolved. The germline V gene encodes CDR1 MDHEN and CDR2 SYDVKM. This CDR3 is 14 amino acids long. The ends were cut back, 5 bases at V and 7 bases at J, with 15 bases in the middle. The CDR3 nucleotides are TGTGCCAGCAGTAATTTTGGTACGAGGAATGAGCAGTTCTTC. Translation gives CASSNFGTRNEQFF.

The chain has TRBV5-1 and TRBJ2-3, with 9 bases identical to TRBD1. Germline V lookup: CDR1 SGHRS, CDR2 YFSETQ. The V and J ends lost 4 bases and 3 bases, in that order; junction bases with no gene match: 3. CDR3 length: 14 amino acids. The chain's CDR3 is CASSAGTGTDTQYF. CDR3 DNA: TGCGCCAGCAGCGCCGGGACAGGGACAGATACGCAGTATTTT.

This clonotype appeared many times. V usage is TRBV12-3 or TRBV12-4 and J usage is TRBJ2-7; D is perhaps TRBD1 (6 bases). The CDR3 totals 14 residues. V gave up 5 bases and J gave up 4 bases, with 15 bases separating them. CDR3 DNA sequence: TGTGCCAGCAGTCCCCAAACAGGGAGTTACGAGCAGTACTTC. This codes for CASSPQTGSYEQYF.

The genes are TRBV28 and TRBJ2-3; possible D gene TRBD2, 6 bases. The CDR3 length is 15 residues. CDR1 and CDR2 (germline): MDHEN, SYDVKM. Trimming took off 6 bases at V and 3 bases at J, with 16 bases between the two ends. The DNA for the CDR3 is TGTGCCAGCAGCCTGGACCTAGGAGGGACAGATACGCAGTATTTT. Translated: CASSLDLGGTDTQYF.

This clonotype was found many times. The chain uses TRBV12-3 or TRBV12-4 and TRBJ1-5, with 8 bases lining up with TRBD1. The ends lost 6 bases at V and 4 bases at J; junction bases unmatched: 14. The CDR3 consists of 17 residues. CDR3: CASRPTGGQGENQPQHF. The CDR3 nucleotides read TGTGCCAGCAGACCCACAGGGGGTCAGGGGGAGAATCAGCCCCAGCATTTT.

Written as DNA, the CDR3 is TGTGCCATCAAGCGTGAGGGAAAGACAGATACGCAGTATTTT. Its protein is CAIKREGKTDTQYF. The chain is built from TRBV10-3 and TRBJ2-3, with a tentative D call TRBD2 (5 bases). The V gene's germline CDR1 is ENHRY and CDR2 SYGVKD. Trimming took 7 bases from V and 3 from J, leaving 14 bases between them. This CDR3 spans 14 amino acids.

This clonotype was found many times. The chain recombines TRBV20-1 with TRBJ1-2; weak D call: TRBD1 (5 bases). This CDR3 is built from 13 residues. Germline V lookup: CDR1 DFQATT, CDR2 SNEGSKA (reference sequence). V lost 8 bases to trimming and J lost 6 bases, with 19 bases between them. As DNA, the CDR3 is TGCAGTCCCGGCCCGGGGGAAGAAAATGGCTACACCTTC. It encodes CSPGPGEENGYTF.

The J gene is TRBJ2-1, the V gene TRBV20-1, with 8 bases lining up with TRBD1. With V trimmed by 5 bases and J by 5 bases, 8 bases remained unmatched. The CDR3 contains 14 residues. CDR1 and CDR2 (germline): DFQATT, SNEGSKA (reference sequence). CDR3 sequence: CSAEDREFHNEQFF. Here the CDR3 DNA reads TGCAGTGCTGAGGACAGGGAGTTCCACAATGAGCAGTTCTTC.

This chain links TRBV14 with TRBJ2-3; D not resolved. Germline lookup yields CDR1 SGHDN and CDR2 FVKESK. V lost 0 bases and J 0 bases, leaving 10 bases between the germline ends. The CDR3 loop spans 16 amino acids. The CDR3 loop is CASSQDRPASTDTQYF. The CDR3 nucleotides read TGTGCCAGCAGCCAAGATCGCCCCGCAAGCACAGATACGCAGTATTTT.

At least ten counts were recorded for this clonotype. The chain is built from TRBV13 and TRBJ2-7; TRBD1 or TRBD2 may be the D gene (6 bases each). This CDR3 region has 14 residues. Germline-derived CDR1 and CDR2 are PRHDT and FYEKMQ (reference sequence). Trimming stripped 9 bases from V and 0 bases from J, with 15 bases between. CDR3 sequence reads: CASSGGLTSYEQYF. In DNA form, the CDR3 reads TGTGCCAGTTCCGGGGGCTTAACCTCCTACGAGCAGTACTTC.

This clonotype was seen just once. The chain combines TRBV6-1 with TRBJ2-1, with TRBD2 matching over 14 bases. With 5 bases clipped from V and 7 bases from J, the junction kept 7 bases outside the gene matches. The CDR3 has 16 amino acids. Germline V gene sequence: CDR1 MNHNS, CDR2 SASEGT. The CDR3 DNA sequence: TGTGCCAGCAGTCCCAAGGGACTAGCGGGAGCAAATGAGCAGTTCTTC. Translated, it gives CASSPKGLAGANEQFF.